This T cell receptor (beta chain) was sequenced in a study of naive and memory T cell subsets (dated by TCRdb to the late 2010s). Regarding the complete study: Sorted naive and memory T cell subsets from peripheral blood were analyzed in the study using a UMI-based, open-source pipeline for TCR alpha and beta sequencing. IgG serology results and the functional CMV T cell responses were in complete agreement. RNA was DNase-treated and reverse transcribed with TCR constant-region primers, mostly using SuperScript III.

Details on this clonotype: There is no known antigen for this receptor. There are no base qualities to consult, and no much larger clone falls within one base.

From the cysteine through the phenylalanine, the CDR3 covers 16 amino acids. Solely the CDR3 DNA is kept, with 48 bases framed from the first base. CDR1 and CDR2 are drawn from the germline V gene: KGHSH, LQKENI. V is pruned by 3 bases and J by 8 bases, leaving 9 bases of the junction without a gene match. The study at large found these results: RNA-based TCR counts may be influenced by expression changes linked to T cell activation and differentiation. Once error correction was done, more than 90% of naive TCR sequences showed up just once, which made the naive abundance distributions much steeper than those of the memory subsets. TCR abundance followed a power law whose exponent differed between naive and memory subsets but was consistent across the three individuals. The repertoire findings for the naive and memory subsets could not be validated against a ground truth, as none was available. Clonotypes were defined as single alpha or beta chain sequences, not paired alpha/beta receptors. In both CD4 and CD8 cells, a rise in Gini index and a fall in Shannon and inverse Simpson diversity were observed from naive through CM, EM and EMRA.

The library was built by means of UMI-ligation and nested PCR. The beta constant-region primer was an equimolar mix of two oligonucleotides covering both TRBC1 and TRBC2. The ligated cDNA went through four rounds of PCR with nested alpha and beta constant-region primers together with the SP2 primer. T4 RNA ligase 1 ligated a single-stranded oligonucleotide carrying the SP2 primer and a 12-nucleotide UMI to the cDNA 3' end. Incubation of the ligation reaction lasted about 18-24 hours at 16 degrees C. To avoid over-amplification, PCR2 was usually performed as a SYBR Green qPCR and halted once a predetermined threshold was reached. Every purification after the first one was done using Agencourt AMPure XP magnetic beads. Libraries were quantified by Qubit and checked on a TapeStation, where a main peak was expected near 650 bp. Pooled libraries were sequenced on an Illumina MiSeq with v2 2x251 paired-end kits, typically giving roughly 1-2.3 million reads per sample. Libraries were pooled at approximately 3.6 nM per sample, and roughly 4.5-7.5% PhiX was added to improve cluster recognition. The authors' pipeline ran thus. Decombinator assigned V and J genes to Demultiplexor-processed FASTQ reads by tag matching, allowing a single base-pair mismatch. UMIs were used by Collapsinator to correct both sequencing errors and frequency errors arising from PCR heterogeneity. CDR3Translator translated TCRs and extracted CDR3s from the conserved cysteine to the FGXG phenylalanine, flagging non-productive sequences. Gini, Shannon entropy and inverse Simpson indices were calculated on repertoires subsampled to equal numbers of UMI-defined TCRs. Clonotype abundance distributions were fitted to a power law by maximum likelihood within the linear range. Similar UMI counts, unique TCR numbers and clonal distributions were obtained with the pipeline and with MIGEC on one naive CD8 sample. Repertoires were searched for around 8,000 CMV-associated CDR3 sequences compiled from VDJdb and a published dataset. TCRdb's own reprocessing of the public reads used fastp at Q25 and MiXCR and kept productive beta chains. Merged by CDR3 protein, the rows form single entries marked with the most common genes and DNA. The V and J calls and clone size come from TCRdb's table, not from the authors' own analysis. The sample table lists over 100,000 distinct CDR3 sequences, roughly 32% of them with a count of one. Of the sample, approximately 0.87% is held by the ten largest clones.

From the second PCR step onward, the TCR alpha chain libraries and the TCR beta chain libraries were amplified separately. To determine each donor's CMV status, fresh PBMCs were stimulated overnight with CMV viral lysate, and IFNgamma production from CD4+ T cells was then assessed. Miltenyi beads were used first to positively select CD4 T cells, and CD8 T cells were then positively selected from the CD4-negative fraction. Cells stained for CD3, CD4, CD8, CD45RA, CD27 and a live/dead dye were sorted on a BD Aria II into four subsets by CD45RA and CD27. A few healthy volunteers provided blood, and each donor's sample was split into CD4 and CD8 T cells and then further divided into four differentiation subsets. Roughly 0.11 L of peripheral blood was drawn per donor, and PBMC were isolated by Ficoll-Paque PLUS density-gradient centrifugation. The sorted cells were lysed in RLT buffer, after which RNA was extracted using a Qiagen RNeasy kit and kept at -80 degrees C.

The chain is made from TRBV18 and TRBJ2-1; TRBD2 aligns with 11 central bases. The sequenced sample was central memory CD4+ T cells from blood. What this sample's cell subset or site label stands for: central memory, CD45RA- CD27+. The sequence came from a human donor in good health. In nucleotide form, the sequence is TGTGCCAGCTCACCCTACGCTAGCGGGAGGTGGGATGAGCAGTTCTTC. Its translation is CASSPYASGRWDEQFF.